The 31 T cell receptor beta chains below come from one sample, sequenced in a study of blood T cell repertoires in COVID-19 (dated by TCRdb to about 2020). Libraries were made using the immunoSEQ multiplex PCR assay. TCRdb provides this immuneACCESS table in a form limited to in-frame rearrangements. Some clones are lacking; in checked studies, under half of them reflect an unresolved V gene, and why the rest are absent is not known. The sample table holds approximately 230,000 clones, of which roughly three quarters were seen once. 4% to 4.5% of the sample belongs to the ten largest clones. Sequencing was done on a sample of peripheral blood. These receptors were obtained from a woman aged 40 to 55 with active or convalescent COVID-19.

The J gene is TRBJ2-3, the V gene TRBV5-1; 9 nucleotides agree with TRBD2. Germline CDR1 reads SGHRS; CDR2 reads YFSETQ. V dropped 0 bases and J dropped 3; count of bases not matched to a gene: 2. The CDR3 length is 15 residues. CDR3 loop: CASSLGTSGTDTQYF. CDR3 coding DNA: TGCGCCAGCAGCTTGGGCACTAGCGGGACAGATACGCAGTATTTT.

CDR3 bases: TGTGCCAGCAGTGAAGGGGACAACTCCTACGAGCAGTACTTC. Amino acids: CASSEGDNSYEQYF. The chain recombines TRBV6-1 with TRBJ2-7; D is perhaps TRBD1 (6 bases). The CDR3 has 14 residues. V was pared by 1 base and J by 0 bases, with 7 bases between. Germline V gene sequence: CDR1 MNHNS, CDR2 SASEGT.

The gene calls are TRBV24-1 and TRBJ1-5; a weak D match, TRBD1 (5 bases). With 4 bases removed from V and 4 bases from J, the gap between germline ends came to 10 bases. This CDR3 has 14 amino acids. The germline gives CDR1 KGHDR, CDR2 SFDVKD. The CDR3 region is CATSESRQNQPQHF. The CDR3 DNA follows: TGTGCCACCAGTGAATCACGACAGAATCAGCCCCAGCATTTT.

This chain joins TRBV10-2 and TRBJ2-3, with 7 positions matching TRBD2. This CDR3 has 14 amino acids. Germline lookup yields CDR1 WSHSY and CDR2 SAAADI. Trimming removed 8 bases from V and 0 bases from J; junction bases left unmatched: 5. CDR3 sequence reads: CASLRGFSTDTQYF. Written as DNA, the CDR3 is TGCGCCAGCCTGCGGGGGTTTAGCACAGATACGCAGTATTTT.

The gene calls are TRBV30 and TRBJ1-1; TRBD1 might be the D (6 bases). Deletions cut 3 bases from V and 9 bases from J, with 14 bases between. The CDR3 consists of 12 residues. Looked up from germline, CDR1 is GTSNPN and CDR2 is SVGIG (reference sequence). CDR3 loop: CAWSGSTGKAFF. Here the CDR3 DNA reads TGTGCCTGGAGCGGTAGTACAGGGAAAGCTTTCTTT.

The CDR3 protein is CASSTLAGAYNEQFF. In DNA form, the CDR3 reads TGTGCCAGCAGTACCCTAGCGGGGGCCTACAATGAGCAGTTCTTC. V gene TRBV25-1 combines with J gene TRBJ2-1; 10 bases line up with TRBD2. Germline loops: CDR1 MGHDK, CDR2 SYGVNS. This CDR3 region has 15 residues. The ends lost 5 bases at V and 2 bases at J; junction bases unmatched: 3.

The CDR3 reads CASSQAWQGPTGELFF. The DNA of the CDR3 is TGTGCCAGCAGCCAAGCTTGGCAGGGGCCCACCGGGGAGCTGTTTTTT. The V call is TRBV3-1 (or the pseudogene TRBV3-2), the J call TRBJ2-2, with D possibly TRBD1 on 6 matching bases. The CDR3 is made up of 16 amino acids. The V gene lost 1 base and the J gene lost 4 bases, with 13 bases spanning the gap. The V gene's germline CDR1 is LGHDT and CDR2 YNNKEL (reference sequence).

V gene TRBV7-2 combines with J gene TRBJ2-2, with TRBD1 matching over 7 bases. V was pared by 7 bases and J by 2 bases, with 7 bases of the junction left unmatched. The CDR3 extends over 15 amino acids. Germline V gives CDR1 SGHTA, CDR2 FQGNSA. The CDR3 nucleotides read TGTGCCAGCACCAGCCAGGGGGTTAACACCGGGGAGCTGTTTTTT. The encoded protein is CASTSQGVNTGELFF.

This clone showed up just once. The chain links TRBV28 to TRBJ1-5; 9 bases match TRBD1. The CDR3 extends over 13 amino acids. Unmatched junction bases numbered 4, after V lost 6 bases and J lost 7 bases. Looked up from germline, CDR1 is MDHEN and CDR2 is SYDVKM. CDR3 sequence: CASRQGAYQPQHF. For the CDR3, the DNA is TGTGCCAGCAGACAGGGGGCTTACCAGCCCCAGCATTTT.

The V and J genes are TRBV7-2 and TRBJ2-7, with 11 bases matching TRBD1. Losses at the gene ends were 2 bases for V and 5 bases for J; bases not matched to a gene: 5. The CDR3 runs to 15 residues. Germline CDR1 reads SGHTA; CDR2 reads FQGNSA. The CDR3 bases are TGTGCCAGCAGCTTACCGGGACAGGGGGTGGACGAGCAGTACTTC. Translated, it gives CASSLPGQGVDEQYF.

This chain connects TRBV29-1 to TRBJ1-2; D remains unclear. Trimming pared 8 bases from V and 2 bases from J, leaving 15 bases between. CDR1 and CDR2 (germline): SQVTM, ANQGSEA. The CDR3 contains 13 residues. DNA of the CDR3: TGCAGCCCAATGGAGGCGCCGAACTATGGCTACACCTTC. This codes for CSPMEAPNYGYTF.

This clone was counted only a few times. V is TRBV11-2 and J is TRBJ1-1; unclear D gene. V was trimmed by 3 bases and J by 0 bases, leaving 11 bases between them. From germline, CDR1 is SGHAT and CDR2 FQNNGV. This CDR3 comprises 15 residues. This chain's CDR3 is CASSFMGNMNTEAFF. DNA of the CDR3: TGTGCCAGCAGCTTTATGGGCAATATGAACACTGAAGCTTTCTTT. Full variable domain (remainder filled in from reference TRBV11-2 and TRBJ1-1): EAGVAQSPRYKIIEKRQSVAFWCNPISGHATLYWYQQILGQGPKLLIQFQNNGVVDDSQLPKDRFSAERLKGVDSTLKIQPAKLEDSAVYLCASSFMGNMNTEAFFGQGTRLTVV.

This chain connects TRBV5-4 to TRBJ2-2; 8 bases agree with TRBD2. The CDR3 extends over 14 amino acids. V was pared by 4 bases and J by 8 bases, with 7 bases of the junction left unmatched. Germline-derived CDR1 and CDR2 are SGHNT and YYREEE (reference sequence). The CDR3: CASSARGGLGELFF. The DNA for the CDR3 is TGTGCCAGCAGCGCCCGGGGGGGCCTAGGGGAGCTGTTTTTT.

The sample holds many counts of this clone. V usage is TRBV7-2 and J usage is TRBJ1-3; D is unresolved. This CDR3 is 15 amino acids long. Trimming left V 5 bases short and J 2 bases short, with 13 bases between. Germline V gene data show CDR1 as SGHTA and CDR2 as FQGNSA. CDR3 region: CASSPQRVTGNTIYF. CDR3 DNA: TGTGCCAGCAGCCCTCAGAGGGTGACTGGAAACACCATATATTTT. Looking up the rest from reference TRBV7-2 and TRBJ1-3 gives the full variable domain: GAGVSQSPSNKVTEKGKDVELRCDPISGHTALYWYRQSLGQGLEFLIYFQGNSAPDKSGLPSDRFSAERTGGSVSTLTIQRTQQEDSAVYLCASSPQRVTGNTIYFGEGSWLTVV.

This clone was seen a handful of times. The rearrangement uses TRBV11-3 and TRBJ1-1; 9 positions agree with TRBD1. The junction had 11 bases not matched to a gene; V was cut back by 5 bases and J by 4 bases. Per germline, CDR1 SGHNT and CDR2 YENEEA. The CDR3 contains 16 residues. CDR3 nucleotides: TGTGCCAGCAGCCCCGGGACAGGGAGGTACGGCACTGAAGCTTTCTTT. This sequence encodes CASSPGTGRYGTEAFF.

The chain employs TRBV5-1 and TRBJ1-2, with 9 nucleotides matching TRBD1. This CDR3 region has 15 residues. Germline V lookup: CDR1 SGHRS, CDR2 YFSETQ. The trim removed 1 base at V and 4 bases at J, leaving 5 bases unmatched. The CDR3 loop is CASSLHGTGSYGYTF. CDR3 bases: TGCGCCAGCAGCTTGCATGGGACAGGGAGCTATGGCTACACCTTC.

The chain joins TRBV7-3 to TRBJ2-1, with D tentatively TRBD1 (6 bases). V shed 6 bases and J shed 9 bases, with 21 bases lying between them. CDR3 size: 15 residues. From germline, CDR1 is SGHTA and CDR2 FQGTGA. CDR3 sequence: CASSKWAGENLEQFF. DNA for the CDR3: TGTGCCAGCAGTAAATGGGCAGGGGAGAATCTTGAGCAGTTCTTC.

The J gene is TRBJ1-2, the V gene TRBV6-5; a weak D match, TRBD1 (6 bases). From germline, CDR1 is MNHEY and CDR2 SVGAGI. V lost 2 bases and J lost 4, with 17 bases in between. The CDR3 extends over 16 amino acids. CDR3 residues: CASSYPSGQGSYGYTF. The DNA of the CDR3 is TGTGCCAGCAGTTACCCTAGCGGGCAGGGGAGCTATGGCTACACCTTC.

V is TRBV28 and J is TRBJ2-3; possible D gene TRBD1, 5 bases. The CDR3 spans 13 residues. CDR1 and CDR2 (germline): MDHEN, SYDVKM. V was cut by 6 bases and J by 5 bases, with 12 bases left in between. Here the CDR3 reads CASRVGQGDTQYF. CDR3 in DNA: TGTGCCAGCAGGGTGGGGCAGGGAGATACGCAGTATTTT.

V and J are TRBV5-1 and TRBJ2-7; D is undetermined. Trimming shortened V by 3 bases and J by 2 bases, and 6 bases separated the two germline ends. The CDR3 totals 12 residues. Germline CDR1 SGHRS, CDR2 YFSETQ. The CDR3 protein is CASSSVPYEQYF. CDR3 DNA: TGCGCCAGCAGCTCGGTCCCCTACGAGCAGTACTTC.

The chain uses TRBV6-6 and TRBJ1-2; D ambiguous. Deletions cut 2 bases from V and 4 bases from J, with 17 bases between. This CDR3 is 16 amino acids long. Germline lookup yields CDR1 MNHNY and CDR2 SVGAGI (reference sequence). Here the CDR3 reads CASSYSSRTSTYGYTF. CDR3 in DNA: TGTGCCAGCAGTTACAGCTCGCGGACTTCAACCTATGGCTACACCTTC.

CDR3 region: CASSRDSGTGRGNQPQHF. Here the CDR3 DNA reads TGTGCCAGTAGTAGAGACTCCGGGACAGGCCGTGGCAATCAGCCCCAGCATTTT. V is TRBV19 and J is TRBJ1-5, with 8 bases fitting TRBD1. The CDR3 runs 18 residues. The germline V gene encodes CDR1 LNHDA and CDR2 SQIVND (reference sequence). Trimming took 4 bases from V and 2 from J; bases not matched to a gene: 13. The full variable domain, its missing parts supplied by reference TRBV19 and TRBJ1-5, is DGGITQSPKYLFRKEGQNVTLSCEQNLNHDAMYWYRQDPGQGLRLIYYSQIVNDFQKGDIAEGYSVSREKKESFPLTVTSAQKNPTAFYLCASSRDSGTGRGNQPQHFGDGTRLSIL.

V is TRBV6-1 and J is TRBJ1-5, with no clear D. Germline assignment: CDR1 MNHNS and CDR2 SASEGT. CDR3 length equals 17 residues. V gave up 2 bases and J gave up 2 bases, with 16 bases separating them. The CDR3 region has the DNA TGTGCCAGCAGTGAATATGTGAGGGTAAGGGGCAATCAGCCCCAGCATTTT. Translation: CASSEYVRVRGNQPQHF.

The rearrangement links TRBV5-1 to TRBJ1-1; 10 bases match TRBD1. Trimming cost V 9 bases and J 1 base; bases outside gene matches: 15. Germline loops: CDR1 SGHRS, CDR2 YFSETQ. The CDR3 extends over 17 amino acids. The CDR3 bases are TGCGCCACAAAAGGGGAGGGGACAGGGGCTAGGAACACTGAAGCTTTCTTT. This encodes CATKGEGTGARNTEAFF.

The chain has TRBV10-3 and TRBJ1-5; D is unclear. The CDR3 consists of 14 residues. CDR1 and CDR2 (germline): ENHRY, SYGVKD. Trimming stripped 0 bases from V and 5 bases from J, with 8 bases between. CDR3 in DNA: TGTGCCATCAGTGAGTCGACTCGCGATCAGCCCCAGCATTTT. Amino acids: CAISESTRDQPQHF.

The chain couples TRBV28 to TRBJ1-1; D gene ambiguous. V lost 5 bases, J lost 1 base, and 8 bases lay in between. CDR1 MDHEN and CDR2 SYDVKM come from the germline V gene. The CDR3 length is 13 residues. Here the CDR3 DNA reads TGTGCCAGCAGTGTTTCAGAGAACACTGAAGCTTTCTTT. Protein: CASSVSENTEAFF.

This chain connects TRBV6-5 to TRBJ2-1; 12 bases are shared with TRBD2. CDR1 is MNHEY, CDR2 SVGAGI, per germline. Unmatched junction bases numbered 2, after V lost 4 bases and J lost 1 base. This CDR3 is 16 amino acids long. The CDR3: CASSSLAGGSYNEQFF. CDR3 bases: TGTGCCAGCAGTTCACTAGCGGGGGGATCCTACAATGAGCAGTTCTTC.

The chain links TRBV6-1 to TRBJ1-5; D is unclear. Trimming pared 2 bases from V and 7 bases from J, leaving 9 bases between. The CDR3 is 13 residues long. From germline, CDR1 is MNHNS and CDR2 SASEGT. In DNA form, the CDR3 reads TGTGCCAGCAGTGAACAGGAGGTACAGCCCCAGCATTTT. This encodes CASSEQEVQPQHF.

V usage is TRBV19 and J usage is TRBJ1-1, with TRBD1 matching 9 bases. Germline trimming cut 7 bases from V and 3 bases from J; bases unmatched to any gene: 3. Germline loops: CDR1 LNHDA, CDR2 SQIVND (reference sequence). The CDR3 runs to 13 residues. This chain's CDR3 is CASNRDRDTEAFF. The CDR3 DNA follows: TGTGCCAGTAATAGGGACAGGGACACTGAAGCTTTCTTT.

V usage is TRBV9 and J usage is TRBJ1-4; 10 nucleotides agree with TRBD1. Germline trimming cut 4 bases from V and 8 bases from J; bases unmatched to any gene: 11. This CDR3 contains 16 residues. Germline V gene sequence: CDR1 SGDLS, CDR2 YYNGEE. CDR3 nucleotides: TGTGCCAGCAGCACCCGGACAGGGGGAGGTTGGGAAAAACTGTTTTTT. It translates to CASSTRTGGGWEKLFF. Complete variable domain (other parts from reference TRBV9 and TRBJ1-4): DSGVTQTPKHLITATGQRVTLRCSPRSGDLSVYWYQQSLDQGLQFLIQYYNGEERAKGNILERFSAQQFPDLHSELNLSSLELGDSALYFCASSTRTGGGWEKLFFGSGTQLSVL.

The chain links TRBV19 to TRBJ2-7; 8 bases line up with TRBD2. This CDR3 is built from 15 residues. V dropped 3 bases and J dropped 2; count of bases not matched to a gene: 6. Per germline, CDR1 LNHDA and CDR2 SQIVND (reference sequence). CDR3 protein: CASSIAGGQTYEQYF. The DNA for the CDR3 is TGTGCCAGTAGTATCGCGGGGGGCCAGACCTACGAGCAGTACTTC. Full variable domain (missing parts from reference TRBV19 and TRBJ2-7): DGGITQSPKYLFRKEGQNVTLSCEQNLNHDAMYWYRQDPGQGLRLIYYSQIVNDFQKGDIAEGYSVSREKKESFPLTVTSAQKNPTAFYLCASSIAGGQTYEQYFGPGTRLTVT.